The rows below give T cell receptor beta chains drawn from one sample of a study of vaccination effects on CD4 cells after COVID-19. Sequenced by immunoSEQ multiplex PCR; TCRdb stores in-frame clones only, minus some. The sample lists more than 15,000 clones, over 60% occurring once. Their target antigens are unknown. The input for sequencing was CD4+ T cells from PBMCs cultured with SARS-CoV-2 spike peptides, taken after COVID-19 vaccination. These receptors originate from a human donor who had a prior SARS-CoV-2 infection. The CDR3 runs from the conserved cysteine through the conserved F or W. Fields, in order: clone size, D gene, J gene, V gene, CDR3 DNA, CDR3 protein. The D gene is left open where the match is weak. Not all rows give a size; the values are once, few, many and, for expanded clones, a class.

clone_size: .
d_call: TRBD2
j_call: TRBJ2-3
v_call: TRBV9
cdr3_nt: TGTGCCAGCAGCCCCGGGACTAGCGGGTACACAGATACGCAGTATTTT
cdr3_aa: CASSPGTSGYTDTQYF

clone_size: .
d_call: TRBD1
j_call: TRBJ1-2
v_call: TRBV5-1
cdr3_nt: TGCGCCAGCAGCCACGGGACAGACTATGGCTACACCTTC
cdr3_aa: CASSHGTDYGYTF

clone_size: .
d_call: .
j_call: TRBJ1-3
v_call: TRBV2
cdr3_nt: TGTGCCAGCAGTGGAACAGGGTTTGGAAACACCATATATTTT
cdr3_aa: CASSGTGFGNTIYF

clone_size: .
d_call: TRBD2
j_call: TRBJ2-7
v_call: TRBV7-9
cdr3_nt: TGTGCCAGCAGCTTAAATGAGGCGGGAGAAAGCTTC
cdr3_aa: CASSLNEAGESF

clone_size: .
d_call: .
j_call: TRBJ2-1
v_call: TRBV7-8
cdr3_nt: TGTGCCAGCAGCCCGACTAGGGGGGGGCAGTCCACCTACAATGAGCAGTTCTTC
cdr3_aa: CASSPTRGGQSTYNEQFF

clone_size: .
d_call: .
j_call: TRBJ2-1
v_call: TRBV2
cdr3_nt: TGTGCCAGCAGTGTTAACAGCTTCCGCAATGAGCAGTTCTTC
cdr3_aa: CASSVNSFRNEQFF

clone_size: .
d_call: .
j_call: TRBJ1-1
v_call: TRBV2
cdr3_nt: TGTGCCAGCACATACAACACTGAAGCTTTCTTT
cdr3_aa: CASTYNTEAFF

clone_size: few
d_call: .
j_call: TRBJ2-2
v_call: TRBV11-3
cdr3_nt: TGTGCCAGCAGCTTTAGGACAGCGAACACCGGGGAGCTGTTTTTT
cdr3_aa: CASSFRTANTGELFF

clone_size: .
d_call: TRBD2
j_call: TRBJ2-3
v_call: TRBV5-4
cdr3_nt: TGTGCCAGCAGCTTTCGGGGGGGGGCAAATACGCAGTATTTT
cdr3_aa: CASSFRGGANTQYF

clone_size: .
d_call: TRBD2
j_call: TRBJ2-1
v_call: TRBV7-9
cdr3_nt: TGTGCCAGCAGCTCCGGGGGGAGCTCCTACAATGAGCAGTTCTTC
cdr3_aa: CASSSGGSSYNEQFF

clone_size: .
d_call: TRBD2
j_call: TRBJ2-2
v_call: TRBV7-9
cdr3_nt: TGTGCCAGCAGCTTACCCGGGACTAGCGGGGGTCTGGCCGGGGAGCTGTTTTTT
cdr3_aa: CASSLPGTSGGLAGELFF

clone_size: .
d_call: .
j_call: TRBJ1-2
v_call: TRBV7-8
cdr3_nt: TGTGCCAGCAGTCCCTGGTCAGCTAACTATGGCTACACCTTC
cdr3_aa: CASSPWSANYGYTF

clone_size: once
d_call: .
j_call: TRBJ2-5
v_call: TRBV2
cdr3_nt: TGTGCCAGCAGTGGACAACGAGAATACCGGACCCAGTACTTC
cdr3_aa: CASSGQREYRTQYF

clone_size: .
d_call: .
j_call: TRBJ2-1
v_call: TRBV21-1
cdr3_nt: TGTGCCAGCAGCAAATTTGGGCAGCATAAGACGGACGGGACTAGCGGGAGAAAGGATGAGCAGTTCTTC
cdr3_aa: CASSKFGQHKTDGTSGRKDEQFF

clone_size: once
d_call: .
j_call: TRBJ2-3
v_call: TRBV5-5
cdr3_nt: TGTGCCAGCAGCCCGTCGGCCTCCCATACGCAGTATTTT
cdr3_aa: CASSPSASHTQYF

clone_size: .
d_call: .
j_call: TRBJ2-5
v_call: TRBV30
cdr3_nt: TGTGCCTGGAGTACGGGGCAGGGGTTCCAAGAGACCCAGTACTTC
cdr3_aa: CAWSTGQGFQETQYF

clone_size: .
d_call: .
j_call: TRBJ2-1
v_call: TRBV10-2
cdr3_nt: TGCGCCAGCAGGGGCAGGGACTTGGCGGTCAATGAGCAGTTCTTC
cdr3_aa: CASRGRDLAVNEQFF

clone_size: few
d_call: .
j_call: TRBJ1-1
v_call: TRBV4-1
cdr3_nt: TGCGCCAGCAGCCACGACCCAGGGGACACTGAAGCTTTCTTT
cdr3_aa: CASSHDPGDTEAFF

clone_size: .
d_call: .
j_call: TRBJ1-2
v_call: TRBV6-6
cdr3_nt: TGTGCCAGCAGCCCCTCGGGGGTTGGCGGCTACACCTTC
cdr3_aa: CASSPSGVGGYTF

clone_size: .
d_call: .
j_call: TRBJ2-7
v_call: TRBV12-3/TRBV12-4
cdr3_nt: TGTGCCAGCAGTTTACTCGGCGGGCGGGAGCAGTACTTC
cdr3_aa: CASSLLGGREQYF

clone_size: .
d_call: .
j_call: TRBJ2-7
v_call: TRBV18
cdr3_nt: TGTGCCAGCTCGCCACGCAGCGGACAGTTCGAGCAGTACTTC
cdr3_aa: CASSPRSGQFEQYF

clone_size: .
d_call: .
j_call: TRBJ2-1
v_call: TRBV18
cdr3_nt: TGTGCCAGCTCACCACCGATCCTTCCATTTACCTACAATGAGCAGTTCTTC
cdr3_aa: CASSPPILPFTYNEQFF

clone_size: once
d_call: .
j_call: TRBJ2-1
v_call: TRBV11-3
cdr3_nt: TGTGCCAGCAGCCTGACCTCCCCCTACAATGAGCAGTTCTTC
cdr3_aa: CASSLTSPYNEQFF

clone_size: .
d_call: TRBD1
j_call: TRBJ1-1
v_call: TRBV30
cdr3_nt: TGTGCCTGGAGTAGGACAGGGGGAACCACTGAAGCTTTCTTT
cdr3_aa: CAWSRTGGTTEAFF

clone_size: once
d_call: .
j_call: TRBJ2-7
v_call: TRBV7-8
cdr3_nt: TGTGCCAGCACCATCGACAGGTTTGCCTACGAGCAGTACTTC
cdr3_aa: CASTIDRFAYEQYF

clone_size: .
d_call: .
j_call: TRBJ2-7
v_call: TRBV5-4
cdr3_nt: TGTGCCAGCAGCTTGGATCGGGGAAAGGAAAACGAGCAGTACTTC
cdr3_aa: CASSLDRGKENEQYF

clone_size: .
d_call: TRBD2
j_call: TRBJ2-7
v_call: TRBV6-2/TRBV6-3
cdr3_nt: TGTGCCAGCAGTTACGCGGGAGTTCGATACGAGCAGTACTTC
cdr3_aa: CASSYAGVRYEQYF

clone_size: .
d_call: TRBD2
j_call: TRBJ2-1
v_call: TRBV5-1
cdr3_nt: TGCGCCAGCAGTTACTTAGCGGGGGCCTACAATGAGCAGTTCTTC
cdr3_aa: CASSYLAGAYNEQFF

clone_size: .
d_call: .
j_call: TRBJ2-1
v_call: TRBV3-1/TRBV3-2
cdr3_nt: TGTGCCAGCAGCCGAAGGGCCTTCGGCCATGAGCAGTTCTTC
cdr3_aa: CASSRRAFGHEQFF

clone_size: .
d_call: .
j_call: TRBJ2-7
v_call: TRBV15
cdr3_nt: TGTGCCACCAGCCCAGGCCGGGCATGGGAGCAGTACTTC
cdr3_aa: CATSPGRAWEQYF

clone_size: .
d_call: .
j_call: TRBJ1-2
v_call: TRBV5-1
cdr3_nt: TGCGCCAGCAGTCCCGAGGGGTCAAATCCCTATGGCTACACCTTC
cdr3_aa: CASSPEGSNPYGYTF

clone_size: .
d_call: TRBD2
j_call: TRBJ2-7
v_call: TRBV15
cdr3_nt: TGTGCCACCAGCAGAGCTTCTGGGGGGGTGAGTGGGTACGAGCAGTACTTC
cdr3_aa: CATSRASGGVSGYEQYF

clone_size: .
d_call: TRBD1
j_call: TRBJ1-4
v_call: TRBV6-5
cdr3_nt: TGTGCCAGCAGGGGACAGACAACTAATGAAAAACTGTTTTTT
cdr3_aa: CASRGQTTNEKLFF

clone_size: .
d_call: .
j_call: TRBJ2-1
v_call: TRBV5-1
cdr3_nt: TGCGCCAGCAGCTTGGCTACAGAGGCCTACAATGAGCAGTTCTTC
cdr3_aa: CASSLATEAYNEQFF

clone_size: .
d_call: .
j_call: TRBJ1-2
v_call: TRBV5-6
cdr3_nt: TGTGCCAGCAGCTTGGTGGCCAGGCCTAACTATGGCTACACCTTC
cdr3_aa: CASSLVARPNYGYTF

clone_size: .
d_call: TRBD2
j_call: TRBJ2-1
v_call: TRBV5-4
cdr3_nt: TGTGCCAGCAGCCATCAGGGAGGGCTTGAGCAGTTCTTC
cdr3_aa: CASSHQGGLEQFF

clone_size: .
d_call: TRBD2
j_call: TRBJ2-3
v_call: TRBV10-3
cdr3_nt: TGTGCCATCGGACTAGCGGGCTCAGATACGCAGTATTTT
cdr3_aa: CAIGLAGSDTQYF

clone_size: .
d_call: .
j_call: TRBJ1-3
v_call: TRBV6-6
cdr3_nt: TGTGCCAGCAGCTATCCCGGGACGAAGGGTGGAAACACCATATATTTT
cdr3_aa: CASSYPGTKGGNTIYF

clone_size: .
d_call: TRBD1
j_call: TRBJ2-7
v_call: TRBV28
cdr3_nt: TGTGCCAGCACCCCAGGGACAGAAATCTCCTACGAGCAGTACTTC
cdr3_aa: CASTPGTEISYEQYF

clone_size: .
d_call: .
j_call: TRBJ2-5
v_call: TRBV29-1
cdr3_nt: TGCAGCGTCGAGACTGTCACCGGGGAGACCCAGTACTTC
cdr3_aa: CSVETVTGETQYF

clone_size: .
d_call: .
j_call: TRBJ2-5
v_call: TRBV5-1
cdr3_nt: TGCGCCAGCAGTTATAGCGGCCAAGAGACCCAGTACTTC
cdr3_aa: CASSYSGQETQYF

clone_size: .
d_call: .
j_call: TRBJ2-4
v_call: TRBV5-4
cdr3_nt: TGTGCCAGCAGCTTGGTTCCGAGCAGGGTAGACATTCAGTACTTC
cdr3_aa: CASSLVPSRVDIQYF

clone_size: .
d_call: .
j_call: TRBJ2-7
v_call: TRBV7-2
cdr3_nt: TGTGCCAGCAGCTTAGTCCACGAGCAGTACTTC
cdr3_aa: CASSLVHEQYF

clone_size: few
d_call: TRBD1
j_call: TRBJ2-7
v_call: TRBV5-1
cdr3_nt: TGCGCCAGCAGCGAAGGGACAGGCCTTTACGAGCAGTACTTC
cdr3_aa: CASSEGTGLYEQYF

clone_size: .
d_call: .
j_call: TRBJ2-3
v_call: TRBV28
cdr3_nt: TGTGCCAGCAGTTCCCCCGATACGCAGTATTTT
cdr3_aa: CASSSPDTQYF

clone_size: .
d_call: .
j_call: TRBJ1-1
v_call: TRBV29-1
cdr3_nt: TGCAGCGTTGAAAGGAAAATGAACACTGAAGCTTTCTTT
cdr3_aa: CSVERKMNTEAFF

clone_size: .
d_call: .
j_call: TRBJ2-7
v_call: TRBV19
cdr3_nt: TGTGCCAGTAGTATTAGCTATTCCTACGAGCAGTACTTC
cdr3_aa: CASSISYSYEQYF

clone_size: .
d_call: TRBD1
j_call: TRBJ2-2
v_call: TRBV7-3
cdr3_nt: TGTGCCAGCAGCTCGGGACAGGGTAACGGGGAGCTGTTTTTT
cdr3_aa: CASSSGQGNGELFF

clone_size: .
d_call: .
j_call: TRBJ1-5
v_call: TRBV19
cdr3_nt: TGTGCCAGTAGTACCGGGACCGCCGCCGTGGGGCCAAATCAGCCCCAGCATTTT
cdr3_aa: CASSTGTAAVGPNQPQHF

clone_size: .
d_call: TRBD2
j_call: TRBJ2-1
v_call: TRBV6-9
cdr3_nt: TGTGCCAGCAGTCCCCTCCGGGGGACTAGCAATGAGCAGTTCTTC
cdr3_aa: CASSPLRGTSNEQFF